The next 17 T cell receptor beta chains were all read from a single sample in a study of OX40 agonist ivuxolimab in advanced cancers. Assay used: immunoSEQ multiplex PCR; TCRdb lists only in-frame clones, some missing. The table lists tens of thousands of clones, approximately 94% of them singletons. Source: CD4+ or CD8+ T cells sorted from blood, taken in a trial of the OX40 agonist ivuxolimab. The source of these receptors is an adult with an advanced solid tumor such as melanoma, head and neck, liver or kidney cancer.

The chain recombines TRBV9 with TRBJ2-6; the D is unclear. Per germline, CDR1 SGDLS and CDR2 YYNGEE. Trimming shortened V by 3 bases and J by 1 base, and 5 bases separated the two germline ends. The CDR3 runs to 14 residues. CDR3 protein: CASSGGSGANVLTF. CDR3 sequence (DNA): TGTGCCAGCAGCGGGGGTTCTGGGGCCAACGTCCTGACTTTC. The full variable domain, its missing parts supplied by reference TRBV9 and TRBJ2-6, is DSGVTQTPKHLITATGQRVTLRCSPRSGDLSVYWYQQSLDQGLQFLIQYYNGEERAKGNILERFSAQQFPDLHSELNLSSLELGDSALYFCASSGGSGANVLTFGAGSRLTVL.

The J gene is TRBJ1-4, the V gene TRBV27; 9 nucleotides line up with TRBD1. The CDR3 is 15 residues long. Germline V lookup: CDR1 MNHEY, CDR2 SMNVEV (reference sequence). V trimming: 6 bases; J trimming: 5 bases; junction bases outside the gene matches: 7. CDR3 region: CASSPLTGGNEKLFF. The CDR3 DNA sequence: TGTGCCAGCAGCCCTTTGACAGGGGGGAATGAAAAACTGTTTTTT. Full variable domain (rest looked up from reference TRBV27 and TRBJ1-4): EAQVTQNPRYLITVTGKKLTVTCSQNMNHEYMSWYRQDPGLGLRQIYYSMNVEVTDKGDVPEGYKVSRKEKRNFPLILESPSPNQTSLYFCASSPLTGGNEKLFFGSGTQLSVL.

The V gene is TRBV5-1, the J gene TRBJ1-1; 7 bases match TRBD1. CDR1 and CDR2 from the germline V gene are SGHRS and YFSETQ. This CDR3 contains 15 residues. V lost 3 bases to trimming and J lost 0 bases; unmatched junction nucleotides: 5. The CDR3 region has the DNA TGCGCCAGCAGCTCCGGGACAGATATGAACACTGAAGCTTTCTTT. This encodes CASSSGTDMNTEAFF. The complete variable domain, with remaining parts taken from reference TRBV5-1 and TRBJ1-1, reads KAGVTQTPRYLIKTRGQQVTLSCSPISGHRSVSWYQQTPGQGLQFLFEYFSETQRNKGNFPGRFSGRQFSNSRSEMNVSTLELGDSALYLCASSSGTDMNTEAFFGQGTRLTVV.

V and J are TRBV7-2 and TRBJ2-7; a weak D match, TRBD1 (6 bases). The CDR3 is 14 amino acids. V was cut by 0 bases and J by 3 bases, with 9 bases left in between. Looked up from germline, CDR1 is SGHTA and CDR2 is FQGNSA. CDR3 region: CASSLAHRVYEQYF. The CDR3 coding sequence is TGTGCCAGCAGCTTAGCCCACAGGGTCTACGAGCAGTACTTC.

The V call is TRBV15, the J call TRBJ1-1, with a possible D match to TRBD1 (5 bases). Germline V lookup: CDR1 LNHNV, CDR2 YYDKDF (reference sequence). The CDR3 extends over 16 amino acids. Trimming took off 2 bases at V and 2 bases at J, with 15 bases between the two ends. CDR3 in amino acids: CATSRTPPGENTEAFF. The DNA of the CDR3 is TGTGCCACCAGCAGAACTCCCCCGGGGGAAAACACTGAAGCTTTCTTT.

The rearrangement links TRBV4-1 to TRBJ1-1; no clear D. Germline V gene data show CDR1 as MGHRA and CDR2 as YSYEKL. V lost 1 base and J 1 base, leaving 4 bases between the germline ends. This CDR3 is 13 amino acids long. CDR3 region: CASSQGRNTEAFF. The CDR3 DNA is TGCGCCAGCAGCCAAGGGAGGAACACTGAAGCTTTCTTT.

The rearrangement joins TRBV10-2 to TRBJ2-7; TRBD2 aligns across 10 bases. Germline assignment: CDR1 WSHSY and CDR2 SAAADI. Losses at the gene ends were 1 base for V and 4 bases for J; bases not matched to a gene: 4. This CDR3 contains 15 residues. The CDR3 reads CASSEYSGGGYEQYF. In nucleotides, the CDR3 is TGCGCCAGCAGTGAGTACAGCGGGGGGGGTTACGAGCAGTACTTC.

This clone was seen just once. The chain is built from TRBV4-1 and TRBJ2-1; tentatively, D is TRBD2 (6 bases). CDR3 length: 14 amino acids. Trimming removed 0 bases from V and 6 bases from J, with 9 bases in between. Germline lookup yields CDR1 MGHRA and CDR2 YSYEKL. In nucleotides, the CDR3 is TGCGCCAGCAGCCAAGAGGGACTTACCAATGAGCAGTTCTTC. Translation: CASSQEGLTNEQFF.

The DNA of the CDR3 is TGTGCCAGTAAACCGTCGGTCTCCTACGAGCAGTACTTC. It codes for CASKPSVSYEQYF. This chain connects TRBV19 to TRBJ2-7; the D is unclear. The CDR3 contains 13 residues. Germline V lookup: CDR1 LNHDA, CDR2 SQIVND (reference sequence). The V gene lost 7 bases and the J gene lost 0 bases, with 10 bases spanning the gap.

The chain joins TRBV5-4 to TRBJ2-5; 8 bases are a match to TRBD2. Germline V gene data show CDR1 as SGHNT and CDR2 as YYREEE (reference sequence). J was trimmed by 5 bases and V by 2 bases; bases with no gene match: 8. The CDR3 is 15 amino acids. CDR3 sequence (DNA): TGTGCCAGCAGCTTAACTAGCGGAGACGGGGAGACCCAGTACTTC. Protein product: CASSLTSGDGETQYF.

The chain joins TRBV28 to TRBJ1-3; D ambiguous. Trimming took 2 bases from V and 4 from J, leaving 21 bases between them. Germline V lookup: CDR1 MDHEN, CDR2 SYDVKM. The CDR3 consists of 18 residues. The CDR3 is CASSLSGLPSSLGNTIYF. The CDR3 DNA sequence: TGTGCCAGCAGTTTAAGCGGCTTGCCTTCCTCTCTGGGAAACACCATATATTTT.

The rearrangement joins TRBV11-2 to TRBJ1-4, with D unresolved. Deletions cut 3 bases from V and 8 bases from J, with 4 bases between. CDR1 SGHAT and CDR2 FQNNGV come from the germline V gene. The CDR3 is 11 residues long. The CDR3 loop reads CASSFREKLFF. In nucleotides, the CDR3 is TGTGCCAGCAGCTTCAGGGAAAAACTGTTTTTT.

The genes are TRBV10-1 and TRBJ2-2; 10 bases agree with TRBD2. The CDR3 is 16 residues long. CDR1 is WNHNN, CDR2 SYGVQD, per germline (reference sequence). V gave up 5 bases and J gave up 0 bases; unmatched junction bases: 3. CDR3 protein: CASSSTSGANTGELFF. Written as DNA, the CDR3 is TGCGCCAGCAGTAGTACTAGCGGGGCGAACACCGGGGAGCTGTTTTTT.

This chain links TRBV27 with TRBJ2-1; 8 bases match TRBD2. The CDR3 contains 14 residues. The germline V gene encodes CDR1 MNHEY and CDR2 SMNVEV (reference sequence). The V segment lost 2 bases and the J segment 7 bases; nucleotides outside the gene matches: 4. CDR3 residues: CASSLIAGFNEQFF. In DNA, the CDR3 is TGTGCCAGCAGTTTAATAGCGGGGTTTAATGAGCAGTTCTTC.

The chain employs TRBV28 and TRBJ2-7; tentative D call: TRBD1 (6 bases). V was clipped by 4 bases and J by 3 bases, with 10 bases between them. Germline CDR1 MDHEN, CDR2 SYDVKM. This CDR3 region has 13 residues. DNA of the CDR3: TGTGCCAGCAGTTGGGACACCCGCTACGAGCAGTACTTC. This codes for CASSWDTRYEQYF.

CDR3 amino acids: CASSQDETGNYEQYF. CDR3 bases: TGCGCCAGCAGCCAAGACGAAACAGGGAATTACGAGCAGTACTTC. The chain recombines TRBV4-1 with TRBJ2-7; D may be TRBD1 (6 bases). This CDR3 has 15 residues. CDR1 is MGHRA and CDR2 is YSYEKL in the germline V gene. V dropped 0 bases and J dropped 4 bases, with 13 bases sitting between them.

Regarding this clone: The CDR3 ends on some other residue instead of the conserved phenylalanine or tryptophan, so this is likely a read error. The chain uses TRBV7-2 and TRBJ1-2; D is unclear. The CDR3 sequence is 14 residues long. V was pared by 1 base and J by 2 bases, with 8 bases between. The germline CDR1 and CDR2 sequences are SGHTA and FQGNSA. CDR3 amino acids: CASSLVPENYGYTS. The DNA of the CDR3 is TGTGCCAGCAGCTTAGTGCCGGAGAACTATGGCTACACCTCC.